Presented here are 21 T cell receptor beta chains from one specimen sequenced in a study of blood T cell repertoires in COVID-19. This table comes from immunoSEQ multiplex PCR, and its TCRdb copy is limited to in-frame clones, with some not included. Of about 140,000 clones listed, 80% are singletons. The sequencing sample was made of peripheral blood. Receptors originate from a man between 65 and 85 years old who had recovered from COVID-19.

The rearrangement joins TRBV12-5 to TRBJ2-7; D possibly corresponds to TRBD1 (6 bases). The CDR3 is made up of 14 amino acids. Germline lookup yields CDR1 LGHNT and CDR2 FRNRAP. The V end was cut by 1 base, the J end by 6 bases, with 13 bases between. CDR3 sequence (DNA): TGTGCTAGTGGTTTGGCCTCTCTAGGGGGCGAGCAGTACTTC. It encodes CASGLASLGGEQYF.

This chain joins TRBV19 and TRBJ2-7, with TRBD2 identical over 7 bases. The CDR3 sequence is 14 residues long. J was trimmed by 7 bases and V by 5 bases; bases with no gene match: 11. CDR1 is LNHDA, CDR2 SQIVND, per germline (reference sequence). CDR3 DNA sequence: TGTGCCAGTAGTCAAGTGGGAGGGCCACGGGAGCAGTACTTC. This translates into CASSQVGGPREQYF. The entire variable domain, with the rest obtained from reference TRBV19 and TRBJ2-7, is as follows: DGGITQSPKYLFRKEGQNVTLSCEQNLNHDAMYWYRQDPGQGLRLIYYSQIVNDFQKGDIAEGYSVSREKKESFPLTVTSAQKNPTAFYLCASSQVGGPREQYFGPGTRLTVT.

This chain uses TRBV5-6 with TRBJ2-5; D possibly corresponds to TRBD1 (6 bases). The germline V gene encodes CDR1 SGHDT and CDR2 YYEEEE. The CDR3 has 14 amino acids. Trimming took off 1 base at V and 2 bases at J, with 9 bases between the two ends. CDR3 region: CASSLRGQQETQYF. The CDR3 nucleotides are TGTGCCAGCAGCTTGCGGGGACAACAAGAGACCCAGTACTTC.

This chain links TRBV6-5 with TRBJ2-7; TRBD1 agrees at 8 bases. With 4 bases clipped from V and 3 bases from J, the junction kept 8 bases outside the gene matches. CDR3 length: 15 amino acids. CDR1 MNHEY and CDR2 SVGAGI come from the germline V gene. As DNA, the CDR3 is TGTGCCAGCAGTTCCGAGACAACAGGGGGCTACGAGCAGTACTTC. Translated: CASSSETTGGYEQYF.

DNA for the CDR3: TGTGCCAGCAGACCCCATAGCCGGGAGGCCTTCGAGCAGTACTTC. Translated, it gives CASRPHSREAFEQYF. V gene TRBV6-5 combines with J gene TRBJ2-7; 7 bases line up with TRBD2. V shed 6 bases, J shed 6 bases, and the junction held 14 bases outside the gene matches. CDR1 and CDR2 from the germline V gene are MNHEY and SVGAGI. CDR3 length equals 15 residues.

CDR3: CASSQDWGTGYEQYF. For the CDR3, the DNA is TGTGCCAGCAGCCAAGACTGGGGGACAGGGTACGAGCAGTACTTC. This chain links TRBV4-2 with TRBJ2-7, with 9 bases lining up with TRBD1. The germline V gene has CDR1 LGHNA and CDR2 YNFKEQ. V dropped 0 bases and J dropped 4; count of bases not matched to a gene: 4. The CDR3 is 15 amino acids.

A single count supports this clone. The rearrangement links TRBV27 to TRBJ2-5; 7 bases align to TRBD2. Trimming cost V 7 bases and J 5 bases; bases outside gene matches: 13. Germline V gene sequence: CDR1 MNHEY, CDR2 SMNVEV (reference sequence). The CDR3 sequence is 15 residues long. Here the CDR3 DNA reads TGTGCCAGCAAACGATGGGCGGGAGTAGGGGAGACCCAGTACTTC. Its protein product is CASKRWAGVGETQYF.

This clone was seen once. The genes are TRBV30 and TRBJ2-7; perhaps TRBD1 as D (5 bases). There are 13 residues in the CDR3. Germline CDR1 GTSNPN, CDR2 SVGIG (reference sequence). The CDR3 loop reads CAALGQPSYEQYF. The CDR3 DNA follows: TGTGCTGCTCTCGGACAACCCTCCTACGAGCAGTACTTC.

V usage is TRBV7-2 and J usage is TRBJ2-5; D unclear. Trimming shortened V by 3 bases and J by 3 bases, and 2 bases separated the two germline ends. From germline, CDR1 is SGHTA and CDR2 FQGNSA. This CDR3 has 11 amino acids. Written as DNA, the CDR3 is TGTGCCAGCAGCTTTAAAGAGACCCAGTACTTC. Translated: CASSFKETQYF.

The chain links TRBV4-3 to TRBJ2-7, with D possibly TRBD2 on 6 matching bases. Trimming took off 0 bases at V and 0 bases at J, with 15 bases between the two ends. CDR1 is LGHNA, CDR2 YSLEER, per germline. The CDR3 has 17 amino acids. CDR3 protein: CASSQELVAASSYEQYF. CDR3 nucleotides: TGCGCCAGCAGCCAAGAATTGGTAGCGGCAAGCTCCTACGAGCAGTACTTC.

The chain links TRBV24-1 to TRBJ2-3; D uncertain. V was clipped by 0 bases and J by 2 bases, with 8 bases between them. This CDR3 comprises 15 residues. Germline V CDR1 and CDR2: KGHDR, SFDVKD. The CDR3 DNA is TGTGCCACCAGTGATTTGGAGAGCCCCACAGATACGCAGTATTTT. Protein: CATSDLESPTDTQYF.

The V gene is TRBV6-5, the J gene TRBJ2-5, with 8 bases lining up with TRBD2. Germline V gene lookup returns CDR1 MNHEY and CDR2 SVGAGI. The CDR3 is 15 residues long. The V and J ends lost 7 bases and 4 bases, in that order; junction bases with no gene match: 11. The DNA for the CDR3 is TGTGCCAGCACCAGAACGGGGGGGCGGGTAGAGACCCAGTACTTC. It specifies CASTRTGGRVETQYF.

The chain employs TRBV6-5 and TRBJ2-5; perhaps TRBD1 as D (6 bases). V lost 8 bases and J lost 0, with 16 bases in between. This CDR3 region has 15 residues. CDR1 is MNHEY and CDR2 is SVGAGI in the germline V gene. CDR3 DNA sequence: TGTGCCAGCTCGGACAGCGCCATTTACCAAGAGACCCAGTACTTC. Its translation is CASSDSAIYQETQYF.

The V and J genes are TRBV19 and TRBJ1-1; TRBD1 matches at 8 bases. With V trimmed by 4 bases and J by 5 bases, 3 bases remained unmatched. The CDR3 totals 13 residues. The germline CDR1 and CDR2 sequences are LNHDA and SQIVND (reference sequence). CDR3 nucleotides: TGTGCCAGTAGTACAACAGGGGGGACTGAAGCTTTCTTT. Translation: CASSTTGGTEAFF.

The chain has TRBV7-8 and TRBJ2-1; 9 bases align to TRBD2. J gave up 6 bases and V 2 bases, and 11 bases lay outside the gene matches. The germline V gene encodes CDR1 SGHVS and CDR2 FQNEAQ. CDR3 length equals 17 residues. Here the CDR3 DNA reads TGTGCCAGCAGCTTATTTTCTAGCGGGACCTCTCCCAATGAGCAGTTCTTC. It specifies CASSLFSSGTSPNEQFF.

The chain employs TRBV18 and TRBJ1-4, with TRBD1 matching over 7 bases. Germline CDR1 reads KGHSH; CDR2 reads LQKENI. J was trimmed by 3 bases and V by 3 bases; bases with no gene match: 1. The CDR3 is 14 residues long. The CDR3 spells CASSPGQPNEKLFF. The CDR3, as DNA: TGTGCCAGCTCACCGGGACAGCCTAATGAAAAACTGTTTTTT.

The sample holds many counts of this clone. The V call is TRBV4-1, the J call TRBJ2-7; TRBD2 is a possible D gene (5 bases). The ends were cut back, 1 base at V and 1 base at J, with 17 bases in the middle. The germline V gene encodes CDR1 MGHRA and CDR2 YSYEKL. CDR3 length: 17 amino acids. The CDR3 is CASSQGPGSMASYEQYF. In nucleotides, the CDR3 is TGCGCCAGCAGCCAAGGCCCGGGGTCGATGGCGTCCTACGAGCAGTACTTC.

The chain combines TRBV13 with TRBJ2-1, with 9 bases lining up with TRBD2. From germline, CDR1 is PRHDT and CDR2 FYEKMQ (reference sequence). V was pared by 1 base and J by 10 bases, with 8 bases of the junction left unmatched. The CDR3 sequence is 15 residues long. The CDR3 protein is CASSLVVAGAWEQFF. The DNA of the CDR3 is TGTGCCAGCAGCTTAGTGGTAGCGGGAGCGTGGGAGCAGTTCTTC.

This sequence joins TRBV2 and TRBJ1-5; TRBD1 agrees at 9 bases. The CDR3 loop spans 15 amino acids. Unmatched junction bases numbered 11, after V lost 7 bases and J lost 7 bases. Per germline, CDR1 SNHLY and CDR2 FYNNEI. CDR3 sequence reads: CASKQGGQGKQPQHF. The CDR3 DNA reads TGTGCCAGCAAGCAAGGGGGACAGGGTAAACAGCCCCAGCATTTT. Supplemented by reference TRBV2 and TRBJ1-5, the full variable domain reads EPEVTQTPSHQVTQMGQEVILRCVPISNHLYFYWYRQILGQKVEFLVSFYNNEISEKSEIFDDQFSVERPDGSNFTLKIRSTKLEDSAMYFCASKQGGQGKQPQHFGDGTRLSIL.

This clone was counted once. The chain employs TRBV7-8 and TRBJ2-1, with TRBD1 matching 8 bases. This CDR3 comprises 15 residues. V lost 7 bases to trimming and J lost 13 bases; unmatched junction nucleotides: 18. The V gene's germline CDR1 is SGHVS and CDR2 FQNEAQ. CDR3 loop: CASTDRGGGSGRQFF. In DNA form, the CDR3 reads TGTGCCAGCACAGACAGGGGAGGAGGGTCCGGGAGACAGTTCTTC. Combining the CDR3 with reference TRBV7-8 and TRBJ2-1 gives the whole variable domain GAGVSQSPRYKVAKRGQDVALRCDPISGHVSLFWYQQALGQGPEFLTYFQNEAQLDKSGLPSDRFFAERPEGSVSTLKIQRTQQEDSAVYLCASTDRGGGSGRQFFGPGTRLTVL.

This clone was recorded only once. J is TRBJ1-2 and V is TRBV20-1; D ambiguous. Per germline, CDR1 DFQATT and CDR2 SNEGSKA (reference sequence). The ends were cut back, 1 base at V and 7 bases at J, with 4 bases in the middle. This CDR3 contains 10 residues. The CDR3 loop reads CSARVVGYTF. The CDR3 DNA reads TGCAGTGCTAGAGTCGTTGGCTACACCTTC.